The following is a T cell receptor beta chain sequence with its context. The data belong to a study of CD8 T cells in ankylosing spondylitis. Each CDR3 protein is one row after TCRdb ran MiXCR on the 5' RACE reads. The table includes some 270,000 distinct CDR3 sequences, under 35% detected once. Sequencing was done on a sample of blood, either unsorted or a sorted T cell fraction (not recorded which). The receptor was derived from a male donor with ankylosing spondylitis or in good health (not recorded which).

The CDR3 DNA reads TGTGCCAGCAGCTTAGGGACTAGCGGGGGCGGGGATACGCAGTATTTT. As protein: CASSLGTSGGGDTQYF. The chain recombines TRBV7-2 with TRBJ2-3; 13 bases align to TRBD2. The CDR3 totals 16 residues. Unmatched junction bases numbered 4, after V lost 1 base and J lost 6 bases. The germline V gene has CDR1 SGHTA and CDR2 FQGNSA.